These T cell receptor beta chains were read from a single sample in a study of CD8+ T cells in alopecia areata. Profiling relied on immunoSEQ multiplex PCR, and the TCRdb table lists in-frame clones only, not all of them. The table includes around 19,000 clones, around 50% detected once. Sequences were derived from skin, sampled at week 4, from a patient treated with tofacitinib. The receptor set was obtained from a human donor with alopecia areata. The CDR3 runs from the conserved cysteine through the conserved F or W. Each record gives: CDR3 DNA, CDR3 protein, V gene, D gene, CDR3 length, J gene, clone size. A D gene is named only where the DNA matches it firmly. Some rows mark clone size as missing; the rest say once, few, many or name a class of expanded clone.

CDR3nt: TGTGCCAGCAGCTTAGACGGATCCAATGAGCAGTTCTTC
CDR3aa: CASSLDGSNEQFF
v_gene: TRBV11-2
d_gene: .
len: 13
j_gene: TRBJ2-1
abundance: once

CDR3nt: TGTGCCAGCAGTTACGAGCTAGGCCAGACCTATGGCTACACCTTC
CDR3aa: CASSYELGQTYGYTF
v_gene: TRBV6-6
d_gene: .
len: 15
j_gene: TRBJ1-2
abundance: .

CDR3nt: TGTGCCAGCAGCGACCCGGAAGAGACAGGGGACACTGAAGCTTTCTTT
CDR3aa: CASSDPEETGDTEAFF
v_gene: TRBV2
d_gene: TRBD1
len: 16
j_gene: TRBJ1-1
abundance: .

CDR3nt: TGTGCCAGCTCAAGGGACGGAGGCTACACCTTC
CDR3aa: CASSRDGGYTF
v_gene: TRBV6-5
d_gene: .
len: 11
j_gene: TRBJ1-2
abundance: .

CDR3nt: TGTGCCAGCAGTAGCAGGACTAGCGGTGGCGGGGAGCTGTTTTTT
CDR3aa: CASSSRTSGGGELFF
v_gene: TRBV9
d_gene: TRBD2
len: 15
j_gene: TRBJ2-2
abundance: .

CDR3nt: TGTGCCAGCAGCGTAGGACCGTATAATGAAAAACTGTTTTTT
CDR3aa: CASSVGPYNEKLFF
v_gene: TRBV9
d_gene: .
len: 14
j_gene: TRBJ1-4
abundance: .

CDR3nt: TGTGCCATCAGCGGCGGGGGGCTCTCTAGCACAGATACGCAGTATTTT
CDR3aa: CAISGGGLSSTDTQYF
v_gene: TRBV10-3
d_gene: TRBD2
len: 16
j_gene: TRBJ2-3
abundance: .

CDR3nt: TGTGCCAGCAGCTTTAAGATGGACTACGAGCAGTACTTC
CDR3aa: CASSFKMDYEQYF
v_gene: TRBV5-5
d_gene: .
len: 13
j_gene: TRBJ2-7
abundance: .

CDR3nt: TGTGCCAGCAGCTTGCGGATTGGCGCCGAGCAGTACTTC
CDR3aa: CASSLRIGAEQYF
v_gene: TRBV5-4
d_gene: .
len: 13
j_gene: TRBJ2-7
abundance: .

CDR3nt: TGTGCCAGCAGCTTAGATGCCAGCCGGGTAGCTTTCTTT
CDR3aa: CASSLDASRVAFF
v_gene: TRBV11-2
d_gene: .
len: 13
j_gene: TRBJ1-1
abundance: few

CDR3nt: TGTGCCAGTAGTACAGGACAGGGTCAGATCGCAAATCAGCCCCAGCATTTT
CDR3aa: CASSTGQGQIANQPQHF
v_gene: TRBV19
d_gene: TRBD1
len: 17
j_gene: TRBJ1-5
abundance: .

CDR3nt: TGTGCCAGCAGCGTAGCTGAGGGGCGAGGAGGCTATGGCTACACCTTC
CDR3aa: CASSVAEGRGGYGYTF
v_gene: TRBV9
d_gene: .
len: 16
j_gene: TRBJ1-2
abundance: .

CDR3nt: TGTGCCACCAGATACAGGGGAAGTCAGCCCCAGCATTTT
CDR3aa: CATRYRGSQPQHF
v_gene: TRBV6-5
d_gene: TRBD1
len: 13
j_gene: TRBJ1-5
abundance: few

CDR3nt: TGCAGCGTTGAGTTAGGGGCGCTCGGCTACACCTTC
CDR3aa: CSVELGALGYTF
v_gene: TRBV29-1
d_gene: .
len: 12
j_gene: TRBJ1-2
abundance: .

CDR3nt: TGCGCCAGCAGCCATGACGTGGGAGGGACCGCCGAAAAACTGTTTTTT
CDR3aa: CASSHDVGGTAEKLFF
v_gene: TRBV4-3
d_gene: .
len: 16
j_gene: TRBJ1-4
abundance: .

CDR3nt: TGTGCCAGCTCACCAACCTCGGACAGGGAAAACACTGAAGCTTTCTTT
CDR3aa: CASSPTSDRENTEAFF
v_gene: TRBV18
d_gene: TRBD1
len: 16
j_gene: TRBJ1-1
abundance: .

CDR3nt: TGTGCCAGCAGCCCGACAGGGGGTAGCTCCTACAATGAGCAGTTCTTC
CDR3aa: CASSPTGGSSYNEQFF
v_gene: TRBV7-2
d_gene: TRBD1
len: 16
j_gene: TRBJ2-1
abundance: .

CDR3nt: TGTGCCAGCAGCTTAGAGGGGACTAGCGTAGGCAATGAGCAGTTCTTC
CDR3aa: CASSLEGTSVGNEQFF
v_gene: TRBV7-2
d_gene: TRBD2
len: 16
j_gene: TRBJ2-1
abundance: .

CDR3nt: TGTGCCAGCAGCGTCCCCGGAGGGGGCGATGAGCAGTTCTTC
CDR3aa: CASSVPGGGDEQFF
v_gene: TRBV7-9
d_gene: .
len: 14
j_gene: TRBJ2-1
abundance: .

CDR3nt: TGCGCCAGCAGAGGGCATTTAAAGAACACTGAAGCTTTCTTT
CDR3aa: CASRGHLKNTEAFF
v_gene: TRBV4-1
d_gene: .
len: 14
j_gene: TRBJ1-1
abundance: .

CDR3nt: TGTGTCAGAAGCCACCCGGTAGGCATAAACTATGGCTACACCTTC
CDR3aa: CVRSHPVGINYGYTF
v_gene: TRBV7-5
d_gene: .
len: 15
j_gene: TRBJ1-2
abundance: .

CDR3nt: TGTGCCAGCAGTCTCCAGGGGACAGGGGATAGTGAGCAGTTCTTC
CDR3aa: CASSLQGTGDSEQFF
v_gene: TRBV6-4
d_gene: TRBD1
len: 15
j_gene: TRBJ2-1
abundance: .

CDR3nt: TGTGCCTGGAATTTCCGGGTCGGGTTTGACGAGCAGTACTTC
CDR3aa: CAWNFRVGFDEQYF
v_gene: TRBV30
d_gene: .
len: 14
j_gene: TRBJ2-7
abundance: .

CDR3nt: TGTGCCAGCTCATCCGGACAGTACGAGCAGTACTTC
CDR3aa: CASSSGQYEQYF
v_gene: TRBV18
d_gene: .
len: 12
j_gene: TRBJ2-7
abundance: medium-sized

CDR3nt: TGTGCCAGCAGCTTCCCGTCCCAGGGACTCTATGGAACCGGGGAGCTGTTTTTT
CDR3aa: CASSFPSQGLYGTGELFF
v_gene: TRBV7-3
d_gene: .
len: 18
j_gene: TRBJ2-2
abundance: few

CDR3nt: TGTGCCACCCGGCGGGGGGGGGCGTGGGGAAACACTGAAGCTTTCTTT
CDR3aa: CATRRGGAWGNTEAFF
v_gene: TRBV19
d_gene: .
len: 16
j_gene: TRBJ1-1
abundance: .

CDR3nt: TGTGCCAGCAGCGCTTTACACAGCGCCCTAGCCAAAAACATTCAGTACTTC
CDR3aa: CASSALHSALAKNIQYF
v_gene: TRBV5-6
d_gene: .
len: 17
j_gene: TRBJ2-4
abundance: once

CDR3nt: TGCGCCAGCAGCCTTCAGGGCGAAGGCACTGAAGCTTTCTTT
CDR3aa: CASSLQGEGTEAFF
v_gene: TRBV5-1
d_gene: .
len: 14
j_gene: TRBJ1-1
abundance: .

CDR3nt: TGCGCCAGCAGCTCTACGACAGGGACTTTGGGGAACGAGCAGTACTTC
CDR3aa: CASSSTTGTLGNEQYF
v_gene: TRBV5-1
d_gene: .
len: 16
j_gene: TRBJ2-7
abundance: .

CDR3nt: TGTGCCATCAGTGGCCAGGGGAATGAAAAACTGTTTTTT
CDR3aa: CAISGQGNEKLFF
v_gene: TRBV10-3
d_gene: .
len: 13
j_gene: TRBJ1-4
abundance: .

CDR3nt: TGTGCCAGCAGCCTAAACCCGAGCCTGCAGGGGCAGGGTGGCTACACCTTC
CDR3aa: CASSLNPSLQGQGGYTF
v_gene: TRBV7-3
d_gene: .
len: 17
j_gene: TRBJ1-2
abundance: .

CDR3nt: TGTGCCACCAGCAGAGGGGGGGGCAATCAGCCCCAGCATTTT
CDR3aa: CATSRGGGNQPQHF
v_gene: TRBV15
d_gene: .
len: 14
j_gene: TRBJ1-5
abundance: .

CDR3nt: TGTGCCAGCAGCTTAGGACGAACTCAGCCCCAGCATTTT
CDR3aa: CASSLGRTQPQHF
v_gene: TRBV11-2
d_gene: .
len: 13
j_gene: TRBJ1-5
abundance: .

CDR3nt: TGTGCCAGCAGCTTATCCTTCGACAGGGGACACACCGGGGAGCTGTTTTTT
CDR3aa: CASSLSFDRGHTGELFF
v_gene: TRBV7-8
d_gene: TRBD1
len: 17
j_gene: TRBJ2-2
abundance: .

CDR3nt: TGTGCCAGCAGTCGGGACTCGGGTATTGGACGTTATGGCTACACCTTC
CDR3aa: CASSRDSGIGRYGYTF
v_gene: TRBV14
d_gene: .
len: 16
j_gene: TRBJ1-2
abundance: .

CDR3nt: TGTGCCAGCAGTTTATCAATCTTCGGCCGTGGGACAAGGAACACCGGGGAGCTGTTTTTT
CDR3aa: CASSLSIFGRGTRNTGELFF
v_gene: TRBV28
d_gene: .
len: 20
j_gene: TRBJ2-2
abundance: .

CDR3nt: TGTGCCTGGAGCCTCCCCCCTGGACTAGCGGGGGCAATCGGCAAAAACATTCAGTACTTC
CDR3aa: CAWSLPPGLAGAIGKNIQYF
v_gene: TRBV30
d_gene: TRBD2
len: 20
j_gene: TRBJ2-4
abundance: few

CDR3nt: TGTGCCAGCAGCTTAGGTTTTGGCGGGACAGCGGGCGGCTACACCTTC
CDR3aa: CASSLGFGGTAGGYTF
v_gene: TRBV7-2
d_gene: TRBD1
len: 16
j_gene: TRBJ1-2
abundance: .

CDR3nt: TGTGCCAGCAGCTTAAGAGGGGTCCAGCCCCAGCATTTT
CDR3aa: CASSLRGVQPQHF
v_gene: TRBV7-2
d_gene: .
len: 13
j_gene: TRBJ1-5
abundance: .

CDR3nt: TGCGCCAGCAGCCTGGCGGTAGCGGGGTCCGATGAGCAGTTCTTC
CDR3aa: CASSLAVAGSDEQFF
v_gene: TRBV5-1
d_gene: TRBD2
len: 15
j_gene: TRBJ2-1
abundance: .

CDR3nt: TGTGCCAGCAGCCCAGTCACGGACAGGGGACAAGAGACCCAGTACTTC
CDR3aa: CASSPVTDRGQETQYF
v_gene: TRBV11-2
d_gene: TRBD1
len: 16
j_gene: TRBJ2-5
abundance: once

CDR3nt: TGCGCCAGCAGTTTGGAGGCAGGGACACAGGGGGAGCAGTACTTC
CDR3aa: CASSLEAGTQGEQYF
v_gene: TRBV5-1
d_gene: TRBD1
len: 15
j_gene: TRBJ2-7
abundance: .

CDR3nt: TGTGCCAGCACCATTAAGGGGTTCACCTACAATGAGCAGTTCTTC
CDR3aa: CASTIKGFTYNEQFF
v_gene: TRBV7-2
d_gene: .
len: 15
j_gene: TRBJ2-1
abundance: medium-sized

CDR3nt: TGTGCCAGCAGTTGGGACCTCGCTGAAGCTTTCTTT
CDR3aa: CASSWDLAEAFF
v_gene: TRBV2
d_gene: .
len: 12
j_gene: TRBJ1-1
abundance: few

CDR3nt: TGCGCCAGCAGCTTTGGGACAGGGAATGTCCATCAGCCCCAGCATTTT
CDR3aa: CASSFGTGNVHQPQHF
v_gene: TRBV5-1
d_gene: TRBD1
len: 16
j_gene: TRBJ1-5
abundance: .

CDR3nt: TGTGCCCACTATTCAGGTTACAGCTCTGGAAACACCATATATTTT
CDR3aa: CAHYSGYSSGNTIYF
v_gene: TRBV6-1
d_gene: .
len: 15
j_gene: TRBJ1-3
abundance: .

CDR3nt: TGTGCCAGCAGACACTACGAGGGGAATTCACCCCTCCACTTT
CDR3aa: CASRHYEGNSPLHF
v_gene: TRBV28
d_gene: .
len: 14
j_gene: TRBJ1-6
abundance: .

CDR3nt: TGTGCCTGGACCGCGAACACCGGGGAGCTGTTTTTT
CDR3aa: CAWTANTGELFF
v_gene: TRBV30
d_gene: .
len: 12
j_gene: TRBJ2-2
abundance: .

CDR3nt: TGTGCCAGCAGCTTGGCCATCCTGGGGGCTGACTATGGCTACACCTTC
CDR3aa: CASSLAILGADYGYTF
v_gene: TRBV5-4
d_gene: .
len: 16
j_gene: TRBJ1-2
abundance: .

CDR3nt: TGTGCCAGCAGCCCGCCTCCGGGCGGGGCCGGCGGGACCCAGTACTTC
CDR3aa: CASSPPPGGAGGTQYF
v_gene: TRBV7-9
d_gene: .
len: 16
j_gene: TRBJ2-5
abundance: .

CDR3nt: TGTGCCAGCAGCCCAAGGGCGGGAGTAAAACCCTCCAATGAGCAGTTCTTC
CDR3aa: CASSPRAGVKPSNEQFF
v_gene: TRBV9
d_gene: TRBD2
len: 17
j_gene: TRBJ2-1
abundance: .